These 26 T cell receptor beta chains were sequenced from one sample in a study of T cells in Graves' hyperthyroidism and ophthalmopathy. Amplified TCR beta CDR3 regions derived from RNA transcripts. First-round RT-PCR targeting the TCR CDR3 was performed with the HTBI primer set. TCRdb reanalysed the multiplex PCR reads using MiXCR and keeps one entry per CDR3 protein. Counted here are fewer than 450,000 distinct CDR3 sequences, about a sixth occurring once; the ten biggest clones make up 34%. Sequenced sample: blood. The receptors come from a woman younger than 45 with Graves' hyperthyroidism that later progressed to Graves' ophthalmopathy.

This clonotype appeared many times. The chain recombines TRBV27 with TRBJ2-1; D gene uncertain. From germline, CDR1 is MNHEY and CDR2 SMNVEV (reference sequence). Trimming cost V 4 bases and J 4 bases, with 17 bases left between them. The CDR3 runs to 16 residues. The CDR3 coding sequence is TGTGCCAGCAGTTCGTATCTGACGTCGCTTTACAATGAGCAGTTCTTC. Its protein is CASSSYLTSLYNEQFF.

J is TRBJ1-4 and V is TRBV5-5; D is unresolved. Germline V gene sequence: CDR1 SGHKS, CDR2 YYEKEE (reference sequence). Trimming pared 6 bases from V and 2 bases from J, leaving 14 bases between. This CDR3 is built from 15 residues. The chain's CDR3 is CASNRTASTNEKLFF. The CDR3 nucleotides are TGTGCCAGCAACCGGACGGCCTCTACTAATGAAAAACTGTTTTTT.

The chain couples TRBV6-5 to TRBJ1-2; TRBD1 aligns across 9 bases. The germline V gene has CDR1 MNHEY and CDR2 SVGAGI. V shed 2 bases, J shed 7 bases, and the junction held 2 bases outside the gene matches. This CDR3 region has 13 residues. The CDR3 DNA follows: TGTGCCAGCAGTTACGGGACAGGGACTGGCTACACCTTC. Amino acids: CASSYGTGTGYTF.

The chain uses TRBV2 and TRBJ1-2; D is undetermined. The CDR3 covers 14 residues. The ends were cut back, 8 bases at V and 4 bases at J, with 17 bases in the middle. From germline, CDR1 is SNHLY and CDR2 FYNNEI. The CDR3 here is CASGPRLTSYGYTF. The CDR3 nucleotides read TGTGCCAGCGGCCCACGGCTGACTAGCTATGGCTACACCTTC.

This clonotype was counted ten times or more. The V gene is TRBV28, the J gene TRBJ1-5; D ambiguous. Per germline, CDR1 MDHEN and CDR2 SYDVKM. V gave up 1 base and J gave up 2 bases, with 15 bases separating them. This CDR3 is 17 amino acids long. The chain's CDR3 is CASSLLGSVMGNQPQHF. The CDR3 bases are TGTGCCAGCAGTTTATTGGGGAGTGTTATGGGCAATCAGCCCCAGCATTTT. The whole variable domain, filled in from reference TRBV28 and TRBJ1-5, reads DVKVTQSSRYLVKRTGEKVFLECVQDMDHENMFWYRQDPGLGLRLIYFSYDVKMKEKGDIPEGYSVSREKKERFSLILESASTNQTSMYLCASSLLGSVMGNQPQHFGDGTRLSIL.

This chain uses TRBV7-9 with TRBJ1-4; no clear D gene. The ends were cut back, 5 bases at V and 13 bases at J, with 14 bases in the middle. The CDR3 covers 12 residues. CDR1 is SEHNR, CDR2 FQNEAQ, per germline (reference sequence). As DNA, the CDR3 is TGTGCCAGCAGCGTGGGGTGGCGCGGACTGTTTTTT. Residues: CASSVGWRGLFF.

V usage is TRBV5-1 and J usage is TRBJ2-3, with D perhaps TRBD1 or TRBD2 (5 bases each). The V gene's germline CDR1 is SGHRS and CDR2 YFSETQ. The CDR3 has 17 amino acids. The germline V and J ends were trimmed by 4 bases and 0 bases, with 18 bases remaining between them. The CDR3 reads CASSPTGTPTSTDTQYF. For the CDR3, the DNA is TGCGCCAGCAGCCCCACCGGGACCCCTACTAGCACAGATACGCAGTATTTT.

The rearrangement links TRBV2 to TRBJ1-1, with D possibly matching TRBD1 (5 bases). From germline, CDR1 is SNHLY and CDR2 FYNNEI. V was cut by 10 bases and J by 3 bases, with 18 bases left in between. This CDR3 comprises 14 residues. CDR3 loop: CAIPVGPGDTEAFF. The CDR3 DNA reads as TGTGCCATCCCTGTGGGACCCGGAGACACTGAAGCTTTCTTT.

V and J are TRBV7-9 and TRBJ1-2; tentatively, D is TRBD1 (5 bases). This CDR3 is 14 amino acids long. The germline V gene has CDR1 SEHNR and CDR2 FQNEAQ (reference sequence). Trimming shortened V by 6 bases and J by 6 bases, and 17 bases separated the two germline ends. The CDR3 DNA is TGTGCCAGCAGATCAGGGTTAACTTTGGATGGCTACACCTTC. This gives the protein CASRSGLTLDGYTF.

This clonotype was seen many times. J is TRBJ2-3 and V is TRBV11-2; a weak D match, TRBD1 (5 bases). The CDR3 is made up of 17 amino acids. V was trimmed by 3 bases and J by 1 base, leaving 17 bases between them. Germline-derived CDR1 and CDR2 are SGHAT and FQNNGV. CDR3: CASSFRVLDTGTDTQYF. The CDR3 coding sequence is TGTGCCAGCAGCTTCCGAGTTTTGGACACGGGCACAGATACGCAGTATTTT.

This clonotype was found many times. CDR3 bases: TGTGCCAGCAGTTTAGAATTTTCAGGGGCCTACGAGCAGTACTTC. It encodes CASSLEFSGAYEQYF. The chain recombines TRBV27 with TRBJ2-7, with D maybe TRBD1 (6 bases). This CDR3 region has 15 residues. Germline V gene sequence: CDR1 MNHEY, CDR2 SMNVEV (reference sequence). V dropped 2 bases and J dropped 2 bases, with 13 bases sitting between them.

The chain carries TRBV24-1 and TRBJ2-3; D is uncertain. The CDR3 loop spans 16 amino acids. Trimming removed 1 base at V and 1 base at J, with 11 bases between. In germline, CDR1 is KGHDR, CDR2 SFDVKD. The CDR3, as DNA: TGTGCCACCAGTGATTTCGGGCAGGATGGCACAGATACGCAGTATTTT. Protein: CATSDFGQDGTDTQYF.

The count of this clonotype is one. One junction end does not reproduce the germline sequence, and a read error may be involved. The J gene is TRBJ2-1, the V gene TRBV20-1; perhaps TRBD2 as D (6 bases). Looked up from germline, CDR1 is DFQATT and CDR2 is SNEGSKA (reference sequence). The CDR3 has 15 residues. The CDR3 DNA sequence: TGCAGTGCTAGAAGGGACTCCAGCTCCTACAATGAGCAGCTCTTC. Translated, it gives CSARRDSSSYNEQLF.

Ten or more counts support this clonotype. The rearrangement uses TRBV28 and TRBJ1-6; 9 nucleotides match TRBD1. The junction had 12 bases not matched to a gene; V was cut back by 8 bases and J by 10 bases. The germline gives CDR1 MDHEN, CDR2 SYDVKM. This CDR3 comprises 15 residues. The CDR3 is CASETPGQGRSPLHF. The DNA for the CDR3 is TGTGCCAGCGAGACACCGGGACAGGGTCGGTCACCCCTCCACTTT.

V is TRBV7-2 and J is TRBJ2-7; TRBD2 matches 9 bases. This CDR3 spans 14 amino acids. Germline CDR1 and CDR2: SGHTA and FQGNSA. Trimming removed 3 bases from V and 4 bases from J; junction bases left unmatched: 4. CDR3 residues: CASSFSGSIYEQYF. In nucleotides, the CDR3 is TGTGCCAGCAGCTTTAGCGGGAGTATTTACGAGCAGTACTTC.

This clonotype was seen only a few times. The rearrangement links TRBV9 to TRBJ2-7; no definite D call. V gave up 4 bases and J gave up 0 bases, with 11 bases separating them. Looked up from germline, CDR1 is SGDLS and CDR2 is YYNGEE. There are 14 residues in the CDR3. The CDR3, as DNA: TGTGCCAGCAGCAATCAGCTGAGCTCCTACGAGCAGTACTTC. It specifies CASSNQLSSYEQYF.

In this sample, this clonotype turned up many times. The rearrangement joins TRBV6-1 to TRBJ2-2; D remains ambiguous. The CDR3 covers 14 residues. Trimming removed 6 bases from V and 6 bases from J, with 14 bases in between. Germline V gene sequence: CDR1 MNHNS, CDR2 SASEGT. CDR3 sequence (DNA): TGTGCCAGCAGGATTGGAGCCCCCGCCGGGGAGCTGTTTTTT. This gives the protein CASRIGAPAGELFF.

This clonotype has a handful of counts. The V gene is TRBV5-6, the J gene TRBJ2-3; a possible D gene is TRBD2 (6 bases). V lost 5 bases and J 3 bases, leaving 13 bases between the germline ends. The CDR3 covers 14 residues. Germline V CDR1 and CDR2: SGHDT, YYEEEE. The DNA for the CDR3 is TGTGCCAGCAGGTGGGGGGACGCGACAGATACGCAGTATTTT. As protein: CASRWGDATDTQYF.

On this clonotype itself: A read error may be the cause here, since a much bigger clone is one base away. The V and J genes are TRBV7-9 and TRBJ1-4; D remains ambiguous. V was pared by 3 bases and J by 5 bases, with 10 bases between. The CDR3 runs to 14 residues. CDR1 is SEHNR, CDR2 FQNEAQ, per germline (reference sequence). The CDR3 DNA reads TGTGCCAGCAGCTTCTCTGAAGCGAATGAAAAACTGTTTTTT. Its protein product is CASSFSEANEKLFF.

This clonotype appeared many times. The chain is built from TRBV3-1 and TRBJ2-3; no reliable D call. Trimming shortened V by 4 bases and J by 3 bases, and 8 bases separated the two germline ends. The CDR3 is made up of 13 amino acids. Per germline, CDR1 LGHDT and CDR2 YNNKEL (reference sequence). CDR3 amino acids: CASSPLTTDTQYF. CDR3 coding DNA: TGTGCCAGCAGCCCGCTCACAACAGATACGCAGTATTTT.

This clonotype has at least ten counts. The rearrangement links TRBV2 to TRBJ2-7; D is tentatively TRBD1 or TRBD2 (6 bases each). V lost 6 bases, J lost 7 bases, and 16 bases lay in between. This CDR3 contains 13 residues. Per germline, CDR1 SNHLY and CDR2 FYNNEI. The DNA for the CDR3 is TGTGCCAGCAGGGACTACAGGGAAGGGGAGCAGTACTTC. Encoded protein: CASRDYREGEQYF.

The V gene is TRBV9, the J gene TRBJ2-3; the match to TRBD2 covers 8 bases. Germline V lookup: CDR1 SGDLS, CDR2 YYNGEE. The CDR3 totals 17 residues. The trim removed 0 bases at V and 2 bases at J, leaving 8 bases unmatched. Written as DNA, the CDR3 is TGTGCCAGCAGCGTAGCCCCGGGAGGGATGTACACAGATACGCAGTATTTT. Encoded protein: CASSVAPGGMYTDTQYF.

Many counts were recorded for this clonotype. The chain employs TRBV27 and TRBJ2-5; no clear D gene. Trimming removed 5 bases from V and 4 bases from J, with 11 bases in between. This CDR3 contains 13 residues. CDR1 MNHEY and CDR2 SMNVEV come from the germline V gene (reference sequence). CDR3 in DNA: TGTGCCAGCAGTCCCCTACTCGGAGAGACCCAGTACTTC. Its protein is CASSPLLGETQYF.

This clonotype was counted ten times or more. This rearrangement joins TRBV20-1 to TRBJ2-1; 9 bases map to TRBD1. The V gene's germline CDR1 is DFQATT and CDR2 SNEGSKA (reference sequence). This CDR3 is built from 16 residues. V lost 2 bases, J lost 1 base, and 6 bases stayed unmatched. The CDR3 bases are TGCAGTGCTAGACCGGGGACAGGGCGGTCCTACAATGAGCAGTTCTTC. It codes for CSARPGTGRSYNEQFF.

This clonotype was seen repeatedly, ten times or more. The chain couples TRBV5-1 to TRBJ1-1, with 7 positions matching TRBD1. There are 16 residues in the CDR3. The trim removed 0 bases at V and 1 base at J, leaving 6 bases unmatched. The V gene's germline CDR1 is SGHRS and CDR2 YFSETQ. The CDR3: CASSLGGQIANTEAFF. The CDR3 DNA follows: TGCGCCAGCAGCTTGGGGGGACAGATAGCGAACACTGAAGCTTTCTTT.

The table lists this clonotype with a few counts. This sequence joins TRBV6-1 and TRBJ1-2; 10 bases agree with TRBD1. Trimming took 2 bases from V and 7 from J; bases not matched to a gene: 10. The length of the CDR3 is 16 residues. Germline values: CDR1 MNHNS, CDR2 SASEGT. Here the CDR3 reads CASSELGQGTFFGYTF. The DNA for the CDR3 is TGTGCCAGCAGTGAATTGGGACAGGGGACGTTTTTTGGCTACACCTTC.